Included here is one TCR beta chain sequence, with context. The antigen remains unidentified. TCRdb's table, derived via immunoSEQ multiplex PCR, lists solely in-frame clones and lacks some. The sample has around 1.1 million clones; 70% to 80% are singletons. This sample was included in a study of shared clonotypes between healthy human individuals. The study separated CD4+ cells into CD45RA+ naive and CD45RA-negative memory subsets. This CDR3 has 12 amino acids. CDR1 and CDR2 from the germline V gene are SNHLY and FYNNEI. Trimming shortened V by 7 bases and J by 3 bases, and 9 bases separated the two germline ends. Findings and caveats of the study: Clonotypes that were shared across a few donors made up 4.5% to 5% of naive CD4 clonotypes.

What was sequenced was memory CD4+ T cells from PBMCs. Subset specified: CD45RA-negative fraction. The clonotype comes from a man between 18 and 35 years old in good health. Some clones in this sample may be carry-over from other donors' samples. The rearrangement joins TRBV2 to TRBJ1-1; D gene unclear. CDR3 nucleotides: TGTGCCAGCATTAACCGGGACACTGAAGCTTTCTTT. Translating it yields CASINRDTEAFF.